The next 7 T cell receptor beta chains were all read from a single sample in a study of shared clonotypes between healthy human individuals. Data came from immunoSEQ multiplex PCR; TCRdb stores just in-frame clones and leaves some out. The data show some 1,600,000 clones, with under 99% seen just once and around 0.47% held by the top ten. The sequenced sample was naive CD4+ T cells sorted from blood. Specified subset: CD45RA+ positively selected. Receptors were obtained from a man under 40 in good health.

The genes are TRBV28 and TRBJ2-1; 10 bases map to TRBD2. Trimming at V came to 5 bases and at J to 5 bases, leaving 9 bases not matched to a gene. The V gene's germline CDR1 is MDHEN and CDR2 SYDVKM. The CDR3 extends over 16 amino acids. The CDR3 spells CASSLPRSGRDNEQFF. In nucleotides, the CDR3 is TGTGCCAGCAGTCTCCCAAGGAGCGGGAGGGACAATGAGCAGTTCTTC.

The chain couples TRBV11-2 to TRBJ2-1; D is uncertain. The CDR3 consists of 14 residues. Germline V gene lookup returns CDR1 SGHAT and CDR2 FQNNGV. The ends were cut back, 3 bases at V and 4 bases at J, with 10 bases in the middle. CDR3 protein: CASSFGLVYNEQFF. In DNA form, the CDR3 reads TGTGCCAGCAGCTTTGGTTTGGTGTACAATGAGCAGTTCTTC.

V is TRBV21-1 and J is TRBJ1-2; the D call of TRBD1 is as the table states it, not checked on the DNA. TRBV21-1 is a documented pseudogene. The CDR3 extends over 13 amino acids. In nucleotides, the CDR3 is TGTGCCAGCAGCGCCATAGGACAGGGAGGCTACACCTTC. Residues: CASSAIGQGGYTF.

This chain links TRBV7-9 with TRBJ2-1; 12 nucleotides line up with TRBD2. CDR3 size: 15 residues. Germline CDR1 and CDR2: SEHNR and FQNEAQ (reference sequence). With V trimmed by 5 bases and J by 8 bases, 7 bases remained unmatched. This CDR3 reads CASSPTSGRWDEQFF. The CDR3 DNA sequence: TGTGCCAGCAGCCCCACTAGCGGGAGGTGGGATGAGCAGTTCTTC.

V gene TRBV28 combines with J gene TRBJ1-5, with 10 bases identical to TRBD1. Per germline, CDR1 MDHEN and CDR2 SYDVKM. This CDR3 spans 15 amino acids. V trimming: 5 bases; J trimming: 6 bases; junction bases outside the gene matches: 7. In DNA form, the CDR3 reads TGTGCCAGCAGTCGACAGGGGGCGCGGGGTCAGCCCCAGCATTTT. The encoded protein is CASSRQGARGQPQHF.

In this sample, this clone turned up once. The CDR3 DNA sequence: TGTGCCAGCTTTTCTCCCCATGCTAGCGGGTCCTCCTACGAGCAGTACTTC. Translated: CASFSPHASGSSYEQYF. The rearrangement links TRBV28 to TRBJ2-7; 8 bases fit TRBD2. Germline V gene lookup returns CDR1 MDHEN and CDR2 SYDVKM. The CDR3 consists of 17 residues. V lost 8 bases and J lost 0; bases outside the gene matches: 15.

The chain has TRBV18 and TRBJ1-2; 7 nucleotides line up with TRBD1. The CDR3 runs to 16 residues. The germline V gene encodes CDR1 KGHSH and CDR2 LQKENI. The J segment lost 0 bases and the V segment lost 3 bases, leaving 7 bases of the junction unmatched. The CDR3 protein is CASSPGTVSPNYGYTF. The CDR3 DNA reads TGTGCCAGCTCACCTGGGACAGTTTCCCCTAACTATGGCTACACCTTC. Based on the CDR3 plus reference TRBV18 and TRBJ1-2, the full variable domain is NAGVMQNPRHLVRRRGQEARLRCSPMKGHSHVYWYRQLPEEGLKFMVYLQKENIIDESGMPKERFSAEFPKEGPSILRIQQVVRGDSAAYFCASSPGTVSPNYGYTFGSGTRLTVV.